Below are 14 T cell receptor beta chains sequenced from a single sample in a study of PD-L1 blockade in urothelial cancer. Clones were read by immunoSEQ multiplex PCR, and TCRdb kept only the in-frame ones, dropping some. The sample has some 40,000 clones; about 89% are singletons. Sample time point: peripheral blood 6 weeks after treatment start. This specimen was PBMCs, taken around atezolizumab (anti-PD-L1) treatment. These receptors came from a man between 65 and 80 years old with urothelial cancer.

The V and J genes are TRBV6-1 and TRBJ2-3; TRBD1 might be the D (6 bases). Deletions cut 6 bases from V and 0 bases from J, with 13 bases between. The CDR3 is 15 amino acids. Germline lookup yields CDR1 MNHNS and CDR2 SASEGT. The CDR3 here is CASRLTGASTDTQYF. The CDR3 DNA is TGTGCCAGCAGGCTGACAGGCGCTAGCACAGATACGCAGTATTTT.

The V call is TRBV11-2, the J call TRBJ2-1, with D tentatively TRBD2 (6 bases). CDR1 and CDR2 (germline): SGHAT, FQNNGV. V lost 5 bases to trimming and J lost 7 bases, with 15 bases between them. This CDR3 comprises 14 residues. This chain's CDR3 is CASSGWRAGNEQFF. The CDR3, as DNA: TGTGCCAGCAGCGGGTGGAGGGCCGGGAATGAGCAGTTCTTC.

The rearrangement uses TRBV7-2 and TRBJ2-1; D may be TRBD2 (6 bases). Between the trimmed V and J ends, which lost 0 bases and 1 base, there was a span of 7 bases. The CDR3 contains 15 residues. Germline CDR1 reads SGHTA; CDR2 reads FQGNSA. CDR3 protein: CASSLAAGSYNEQFF. Written as DNA, the CDR3 is TGTGCCAGCAGCTTAGCAGCGGGTTCCTACAATGAGCAGTTCTTC. Full variable domain (missing parts from reference TRBV7-2 and TRBJ2-1): GAGVSQSPSNKVTEKGKDVELRCDPISGHTALYWYRQSLGQGLEFLIYFQGNSAPDKSGLPSDRFSAERTGGSVSTLTIQRTQQEDSAVYLCASSLAAGSYNEQFFGPGTRLTVL.

V and J are TRBV28 and TRBJ2-3; D call uncertain. Germline assignment: CDR1 MDHEN and CDR2 SYDVKM. This CDR3 spans 12 amino acids. V shed 7 bases and J shed 3 bases, with 8 bases lying between them. Written as DNA, the CDR3 is TGTGCCAGCAAGCTACGTACAGATACGCAGTATTTT. Translating it yields CASKLRTDTQYF.

The chain couples TRBV9 to TRBJ1-4; D call uncertain. This CDR3 contains 14 residues. V lost 0 bases, J lost 5 bases, and 8 bases lay in between. Per the germline V gene, CDR1 is SGDLS and CDR2 is YYNGEE. The CDR3 DNA follows: TGTGCCAGCAGCGTAGACCGTGGCAATGAAAAACTGTTTTTT. Protein: CASSVDRGNEKLFF.

The chain carries TRBV18 and TRBJ2-5; the D gene is possibly TRBD1 (5 bases). Per germline, CDR1 KGHSH and CDR2 LQKENI. Trimming stripped 1 base from V and 4 bases from J, with 7 bases between. The CDR3 loop spans 13 amino acids. In nucleotides, the CDR3 is TGTGCCAGCTCACCACTTGGGGCAGAGACCCAGTACTTC. Translated, it gives CASSPLGAETQYF.

This clone was counted a single time. The rearrangement joins TRBV28 to TRBJ2-2, with D maybe TRBD1 (6 bases). Looked up from germline, CDR1 is MDHEN and CDR2 is SYDVKM. Trimming left V 7 bases short and J 4 bases short, with 10 bases between. This CDR3 is 13 amino acids long. DNA of the CDR3: TGTGCCAGCAATATACAGGGCACCGGGGAGCTGTTTTTT. This gives the protein CASNIQGTGELFF.

The chain links TRBV6-1 to TRBJ2-1, with TRBD2 matching over 11 bases. Germline V lookup: CDR1 MNHNS, CDR2 SASEGT. V shed 6 bases, J shed 5 bases, and the junction held 6 bases outside the gene matches. This CDR3 is built from 15 residues. For the CDR3, the DNA is TGTGCCAGCAGCAGGACTAGCGGGTTCAACAATGAGCAGTTCTTC. Its translation: CASSRTSGFNNEQFF.

Concerning this clone: The identical CDR3 is also encoded by other nucleotide sequences in the sample. The DNA of the CDR3 is TGTGCCAGCAGCTCCCTAGCGGGTGAGACCCAGTACTTC. Protein product: CASSSLAGETQYF. The chain carries TRBV11-2 and TRBJ2-5; the match to TRBD2 covers 8 bases. V shed 4 bases and J 5 bases; nucleotides not matched to a gene: 3. Looked up from germline, CDR1 is SGHAT and CDR2 is FQNNGV. This CDR3 contains 13 residues.

V gene TRBV9 combines with J gene TRBJ2-5, with 8 positions matching TRBD2. Losses at the gene ends were 3 bases for V and 4 bases for J; bases not matched to a gene: 11. This CDR3 has 16 residues. Germline V gene lookup returns CDR1 SGDLS and CDR2 YYNGEE. Written as DNA, the CDR3 is TGTGCCAGCAGCGCCGGGACTAGGCCGAGCGGAGAGACCCAGTACTTC. It yields the protein CASSAGTRPSGETQYF.

The J gene is TRBJ2-1, the V gene TRBV5-5; TRBD2 matches at 7 bases. Losses at the gene ends were 0 bases for V and 3 bases for J; bases not matched to a gene: 3. Germline V lookup: CDR1 SGHKS, CDR2 YYEKEE (reference sequence). The CDR3 consists of 15 residues. The CDR3 DNA is TGTGCCAGCAGCTTGGGTCTAGCGGACTACAATGAGCAGTTCTTC. It encodes CASSLGLADYNEQFF.

This clone has just one count. This chain links TRBV19 with TRBJ1-3; D not resolved. The germline gives CDR1 LNHDA, CDR2 SQIVND (reference sequence). Trimming pared 2 bases from V and 0 bases from J, leaving 14 bases between. There are 17 residues in the CDR3. The CDR3 DNA is TGTGCCAGTAGTATAACGCGGCTGATGAGCTCTGGAAACACCATATATTTT. As protein: CASSITRLMSSGNTIYF.

The rearrangement links TRBV27 to TRBJ1-2, with D hard to call. Germline values: CDR1 MNHEY, CDR2 SMNVEV (reference sequence). This CDR3 contains 13 residues. The V and J ends lost 5 bases and 4 bases respectively, with 11 bases between them. The CDR3 nucleotides read TGTGCCAGCAGTCCCCGACTAAGCTATGGCTACACCTTC. Its translation is CASSPRLSYGYTF.

The chain links TRBV28 to TRBJ2-3; no reliable D call. V lost 5 bases and J lost 5, with 14 bases in between. Germline CDR1 reads MDHEN; CDR2 reads SYDVKM. This CDR3 is built from 14 residues. The CDR3 DNA reads TGTGCCAGCAGTCTGCCAGTGCTGGTAGATACGCAGTATTTT. Its protein product is CASSLPVLVDTQYF.